The sequence of this TCR beta chain was determined in a study of blood T cell repertoires in COVID-19 (TCRdb year 2020). For the study in its entirety: Samples from collaborators originated in the United States, Italy and Spain and spanned both the acute and convalescent phases of COVID-19. The prospective study material was composed of cDNA or gDNA derived from T cells, B-cell-depleted T cells, or PBMCs. Subjects who had been exposed to COVID-19, were actively infected with it, or had recovered from it provided the deeply sampled blood TCRbeta repertoires that made up the dataset. The repertoires were made available in a free public database intended to serve as a resource for research on the immune response to SARS-CoV-2. Samples were obtained from the ongoing ImmuneRACE study (first 160 participants) and from approximately 1,200 subjects provided by 6 global collaborators. The sample metadata nearly always contained a de-identified subject ID, COVID-19 status, age in years and sex. Where available, HLA class I and class II types were taken from metadata supplied by the sample provider and were not determined by assay-based typing.

Study-wide conclusions, independent of this receptor: Clinical and demographic metadata were provided uncurated, with the amount varying by source and participant.

The collaborating institutions used their own protocols to collect whole blood in K2EDTA tubes. Collaborator samples were shipped for TCRbeta analysis as frozen whole blood, isolated PBMCs, or DNA extracted from either sample type. TCRbeta CDR3 regions were amplified from genomic DNA using the immunoSEQ Assay, a bias-controlled multiplex PCR. From the authors' description of their analysis: The number of nucleated cells in each sample was estimated by amplification of reference gene primers within the assay. To quantify the absolute abundance of each unique TCRbeta CDR3 rearrangement, sequence reads were collapsed and filtered. For each sample, productive Simpson clonality was calculated as the square root of Simpson's diversity index over productive rearrangements. TCRdb stores this immuneACCESS table with in-frame sequences only. Part of the clones is absent; in the studies checked, under half of the shortfall reflects unresolved V genes, and no reason is known for the rest. That table gives V, J and clone size, and the DNA gave D and trimming. The sample yields 100,000 or so clones; 85% were counted once. The ten largest clones add up to about 1.8% of the sample.

About this clone itself: Its binding antigen is unknown. There are no base qualities to consult, and no much larger clone falls within one base.

Including the terminal cysteine and phenylalanine, the CDR3 comprises 18 residues. Of the read, only the CDR3 DNA is kept; its 54 bases are in frame from base 1. The chain joins TRBV21-1 to TRBJ1-4; TRBD1 is the table's D call and was not checked against the DNA. TRBV21-1 is reported as a pseudogene. The origin of this receptor is a woman in her 70s with active or convalescent COVID-19. The material sequenced was peripheral blood. The DNA reads TGTGCCAGCAGCAAAGAGGGGCAGATAGTGACAACTAATGAAAAACTGTTTTTT. It encodes CASSKEGQIVTTNEKLFF.